This entry lists 32 T cell receptor beta chains sequenced from one sample in a study of cytomegalovirus exposure and HLA in healthy donors. With 60 Vbeta and 13 Jbeta primers, the PCR was carried out. Generated by immunoSEQ multiplex PCR, the TCRdb table keeps only in-frame clones and is missing some. The sample records 150,000 to 190,000 clones, about 75% being singletons. Sequencing was carried out using PBMCs. Receptor source: a man aged 18 to 30 in good health and CMV-seronegative.

This clone was seen once. The chain employs TRBV5-1 and TRBJ2-5, with a tentative D call TRBD1 (6 bases). V lost 0 bases, J lost 0 bases, and 12 bases lay in between. The CDR3 totals 16 residues. Per germline, CDR1 SGHRS and CDR2 YFSETQ. Written as DNA, the CDR3 is TGCGCCAGCAGCTTGGGGGGGCCGTGGTACCAAGAGACCCAGTACTTC. It yields the protein CASSLGGPWYQETQYF.

This chain joins TRBV30 and TRBJ2-3; 8 nucleotides agree with TRBD2. CDR1 and CDR2 from the germline V gene are GTSNPN and SVGIG (reference sequence). CDR3 length: 13 residues. The V segment lost 1 base and the J segment 3 bases; nucleotides outside the gene matches: 0. This CDR3 reads CAWSASGTDTQYF. The CDR3 DNA reads TGTGCCTGGAGTGCTAGCGGGACAGATACGCAGTATTTT.

This clone was detected once. This rearrangement joins TRBV6-4 to TRBJ2-7; possibly TRBD2 for D (6 bases). The CDR3 sequence is 14 residues long. Germline assignment: CDR1 MRHNA and CDR2 SNTAGT. Trimming removed 6 bases at V and 7 bases at J, with 19 bases between. CDR3 residues: CASSGRSQAGEQYF. CDR3 bases: TGTGCCAGCAGCGGACGGTCACAGGCGGGGGAGCAGTACTTC.

The rearrangement joins TRBV7-9 to TRBJ2-5, with D possibly TRBD2 on 5 matching bases. The J call is doubtful: the DNA matches TRBJ2-7 better. The CDR3 has 15 residues. Looked up from germline, CDR1 is SEHNR and CDR2 is FQNEAQ (reference sequence). The CDR3 is CASSFPTDPEGEQYF. CDR3 bases: TGTGCCAGCAGCTTCCCGACGGACCCTGAGGGCGAGCAGTACTTC.

The CDR3 loop reads CASSIRNGGNTIYF. CDR3 nucleotide sequence: TGTGCCAGCAGTATCCGGAACGGGGGAAACACCATATATTTT. The gene calls are TRBV27 and TRBJ1-3; D is undetermined. The CDR3 spans 14 residues. In germline, CDR1 is MNHEY, CDR2 SMNVEV (reference sequence). V gave up 5 bases and J gave up 4 bases, with 12 bases separating them.

The count of this clone is one. The chain couples TRBV19 to TRBJ2-5; 8 bases map to TRBD1. The CDR3 spans 12 residues. Germline V CDR1 and CDR2: LNHDA, SQIVND (reference sequence). V dropped 6 bases and J dropped 5; count of bases not matched to a gene: 2. The CDR3 spells CASSTGGETQYF. The DNA of the CDR3 is TGTGCCAGTAGCACAGGGGGGGAGACCCAGTACTTC. Complete variable domain (other parts from reference TRBV19 and TRBJ2-5): DGGITQSPKYLFRKEGQNVTLSCEQNLNHDAMYWYRQDPGQGLRLIYYSQIVNDFQKGDIAEGYSVSREKKESFPLTVTSAQKNPTAFYLCASSTGGETQYFGPGTRLLVL.

The V and J genes are TRBV5-1 and TRBJ2-7; 11 bases line up with TRBD2. There are 15 residues in the CDR3. J was trimmed by 3 bases and V by 0 bases; bases with no gene match: 2. CDR1 SGHRS and CDR2 YFSETQ come from the germline V gene. CDR3 bases: TGCGCCAGCAGCTTGGGGCTAGCGGGAGGCTACGAGCAGTACTTC. This translates into CASSLGLAGGYEQYF.

V and J are TRBV19 and TRBJ2-3; 10 bases line up with TRBD1. With 0 bases clipped from V and 2 bases from J, the junction kept 2 bases outside the gene matches. In germline, CDR1 is LNHDA, CDR2 SQIVND (reference sequence). CDR3 length equals 16 residues. Written as DNA, the CDR3 is TGTGCCAGTAGTATAGACGGGACAGGGGTCACAGATACGCAGTATTTT. Residues: CASSIDGTGVTDTQYF. Based on the CDR3 plus reference TRBV19 and TRBJ2-3, the full variable domain is DGGITQSPKYLFRKEGQNVTLSCEQNLNHDAMYWYRQDPGQGLRLIYYSQIVNDFQKGDIAEGYSVSREKKESFPLTVTSAQKNPTAFYLCASSIDGTGVTDTQYFGPGTRLTVL.

V and J are TRBV5-1 and TRBJ2-3, with D perhaps TRBD2 (6 bases). Germline CDR1 SGHRS, CDR2 YFSETQ. The CDR3 consists of 16 residues. V was trimmed by 3 bases and J by 2 bases, leaving 16 bases between them. CDR3 bases: TGCGCCAGCAGCTCGGGGACTTCCCAGGACACAGATACGCAGTATTTT. It specifies CASSSGTSQDTDTQYF.

V and J are TRBV7-2 and TRBJ2-7; TRBD2 matches at 8 bases. The CDR3 totals 14 residues. J gave up 2 bases and V 4 bases, and 4 bases lay outside the gene matches. Germline assignment: CDR1 SGHTA and CDR2 FQGNSA. The CDR3 loop reads CASSSSGLAYEQYF. As DNA, the CDR3 is TGTGCCAGCAGCTCCTCGGGACTAGCCTACGAGCAGTACTTC.

This chain connects TRBV7-8 to TRBJ2-3; D perhaps matches TRBD1 (5 bases). The CDR3 covers 15 residues. CDR1 and CDR2 (germline): SGHVS, FQNEAQ. V gave up 3 bases and J gave up 1 base, with 11 bases separating them. The CDR3 nucleotides are TGTGCCAGCAGCTTGGGGCGGATAGGCACAGATACGCAGTATTTT. This gives the protein CASSLGRIGTDTQYF.

The gene calls are TRBV10-3 and TRBJ2-7; 7 nucleotides agree with TRBD1. V lost 7 bases, J lost 13 bases, and 16 bases stayed unmatched. From germline, CDR1 is ENHRY and CDR2 SYGVKD. CDR3 length: 13 residues. The CDR3 protein is CAITWDSVGEYYF. CDR3 DNA: TGTGCCATCACCTGGGACAGCGTGGGGGAGTATTACTTC.

The chain employs TRBV2 and TRBJ2-7, with D unclear. Germline CDR1 is SNHLY and CDR2 is FYNNEI. The CDR3 runs to 12 residues. V lost 4 bases and J lost 5, with 9 bases in between. The CDR3 protein is CASSAVVDEQYF. The CDR3 region has the DNA TGTGCCAGCAGTGCAGTTGTGGACGAGCAGTACTTC.

This chain uses TRBV5-1 with TRBJ2-2; 15 nucleotides align to TRBD2. The CDR3 contains 17 residues. V lost 4 bases to trimming and J lost 7 bases; unmatched junction nucleotides: 8. Germline CDR1 SGHRS, CDR2 YFSETQ. The CDR3 coding sequence is TGCGCCAGCAGCGTGGGACTAGCGGGAGGACGGGGCGGGGAGCTGTTTTTT. Protein product: CASSVGLAGGRGGELFF.

To note about this clone: Germline is not matched at one junction end, which may reflect a read error. The rearrangement uses TRBV7-9 and TRBJ2-3; D is undetermined. Germline CDR1 SEHNR, CDR2 FQNEAQ (reference sequence). The CDR3 covers 14 residues. The CDR3 coding sequence is TGTTCCAGCAGCCCCGGTAGTTCTGGAGATACGCAGTATTTT. As protein: CSSSPGSSGDTQYF.

This clone has just one count. CDR3 sequence reads: CASSQEPEYREGSTEAFF. As DNA, the CDR3 is TGCGCCAGCAGCCAAGAACCCGAATACAGGGAAGGTAGCACTGAAGCTTTCTTT. The chain combines TRBV4-3 with TRBJ1-1; D is possibly TRBD1 (6 bases). Germline CDR1 reads LGHNA; CDR2 reads YSLEER. The CDR3 totals 18 residues. The germline V and J ends were trimmed by 0 bases and 4 bases, with 21 bases remaining between them.

This chain uses TRBV28 with TRBJ2-7, with 9 bases identical to TRBD1. The germline V gene encodes CDR1 MDHEN and CDR2 SYDVKM. The CDR3 runs 15 residues. J gave up 3 bases and V 5 bases, and 8 bases lay outside the gene matches. CDR3 sequence reads: CASSPSDRGIYEQYF. The DNA for the CDR3 is TGTGCCAGCAGTCCTTCGGACAGGGGTATCTACGAGCAGTACTTC.

V usage is TRBV7-2 and J usage is TRBJ2-2; TRBD1 matches 9 bases. V was pared by 5 bases and J by 5 bases, with 6 bases of the junction left unmatched. Germline values: CDR1 SGHTA, CDR2 FQGNSA. The CDR3 runs 15 residues. In nucleotides, the CDR3 is TGTGCCAGCAGCACCTCGACAGGGGGTACCGGGGAGCTGTTTTTT. Protein: CASSTSTGGTGELFF. The complete variable domain, with remaining parts taken from reference TRBV7-2 and TRBJ2-2, reads GAGVSQSPSNKVTEKGKDVELRCDPISGHTALYWYRQSLGQGLEFLIYFQGNSAPDKSGLPSDRFSAERTGGSVSTLTIQRTQQEDSAVYLCASSTSTGGTGELFFGEGSRLTVL.

A word on this clone: Its ends do not fully match the called genes, so a read error is possible. The chain employs TRBV28 and TRBJ2-3; unclear D gene. The CDR3 sequence is 15 residues long. CDR1 and CDR2 (germline): MDHEN, SYDVKM. The CDR3 sequence is CASTYRNYRTDTQYF. The CDR3 nucleotides are TGTGCTAGCACCTACAGAAATTATCGCACAGATACGCAGTATTTT. Based on the CDR3 plus reference TRBV28 and TRBJ2-3, the full variable domain is DVKVTQSSRYLVKRTGEKVFLECVQDMDHENMFWYRQDPGLGLRLIYFSYDVKMKEKGDIPEGYSVSREKKERFSLILESASTNQTSMYLCASTYRNYRTDTQYFGPGTRLTVL.

In this sample, this clone turned up a few times. The rearrangement uses TRBV7-2 and TRBJ2-3, with D perhaps matching TRBD1 (6 bases). Trimming stripped 5 bases from V and 0 bases from J, with 9 bases between. CDR3 length: 14 amino acids. Per germline, CDR1 SGHTA and CDR2 FQGNSA. CDR3 DNA: TGTGCCAGCAGCCAACAGGGCAGCACAGATACGCAGTATTTT. Translated, it gives CASSQQGSTDTQYF. Drawing the rest from reference TRBV7-2 and TRBJ2-3, the complete variable domain is GAGVSQSPSNKVTEKGKDVELRCDPISGHTALYWYRQSLGQGLEFLIYFQGNSAPDKSGLPSDRFSAERTGGSVSTLTIQRTQQEDSAVYLCASSQQGSTDTQYFGPGTRLTVL.

The CDR3 loop is CASSPPAAGDYDEQFF. Written as DNA, the CDR3 is TGTGCCAGCAGCCCCCCCGCAGCGGGAGATTACGATGAGCAGTTCTTC. The rearrangement links TRBV7-6 to TRBJ2-1; 8 positions match TRBD2. The trim removed 5 bases at V and 8 bases at J, leaving 14 bases unmatched. The CDR3 is 16 amino acids. Germline V gene lookup returns CDR1 SGHVS and CDR2 FNYEAQ.

The J gene is TRBJ2-7, the V gene TRBV2; possible D gene TRBD2, 6 bases. With 4 bases removed from V and 3 bases from J, the gap between germline ends came to 13 bases. Germline V gene lookup returns CDR1 SNHLY and CDR2 FYNNEI. The CDR3 has 14 residues. The CDR3 DNA reads as TGTGCCAGCAGTGGTGGGCGGGGTGACTACGAGCAGTACTTC. This sequence encodes CASSGGRGDYEQYF. Looking up the rest from reference TRBV2 and TRBJ2-7 gives the full variable domain: EPEVTQTPSHQVTQMGQEVILRCVPISNHLYFYWYRQILGQKVEFLVSFYNNEISEKSEIFDDQFSVERPDGSNFTLKIRSTKLEDSAMYFCASSGGRGDYEQYFGPGTRLTVT.

This rearrangement joins TRBV7-8 to TRBJ1-1; D is unclear. The ends were cut back, 1 base at V and 5 bases at J, with 5 bases in the middle. The germline gives CDR1 SGHVS, CDR2 FQNEAQ. CDR3 length: 12 residues. The chain's CDR3 is CASSLERTEAFF. The CDR3 DNA is TGTGCCAGCAGCTTAGAGAGAACTGAAGCTTTCTTT.

The J gene is TRBJ1-2, the V gene TRBV27; a weak D match, TRBD1 (6 bases). V was shortened by 3 bases and J by 4 bases, with 12 bases between the two germline ends. This CDR3 contains 14 residues. CDR1 is MNHEY, CDR2 SMNVEV, per germline (reference sequence). In DNA, the CDR3 is TGTGCCAGCAGTTTGGATCGGGGGGCCTATGGCTACACCTTC. As protein: CASSLDRGAYGYTF.

This clone has just a few counts. This chain connects TRBV6-5 to TRBJ2-1; 11 bases are a match to TRBD2. This CDR3 has 14 amino acids. V shed 7 bases and J 8 bases; nucleotides not matched to a gene: 7. The V gene's germline CDR1 is MNHEY and CDR2 SVGAGI. CDR3 region: CASTSTSGSYEQFF. DNA for the CDR3: TGTGCCAGCACCTCTACTAGCGGGAGCTATGAGCAGTTCTTC.

This clone came up once. The gene calls are TRBV21-1 and TRBJ1-2. TRBV21-1 is reported as a pseudogene. The CDR3 length is 16 residues. The DNA of the CDR3 is TGTGCCAGCAGCAAAAGGGGGGAGGGATCGGGCTATGGCTACACCTTC. It translates to CASSKRGEGSGYGYTF.

V usage is TRBV5-1 and J usage is TRBJ2-2; weak D call: TRBD2 (6 bases). V dropped 10 bases and J dropped 3 bases, with 16 bases sitting between them. Germline CDR1 and CDR2: SGHRS and YFSETQ. The CDR3 covers 14 residues. The CDR3 nucleotides are TGCGCCGCCCGGCTGGAGGGAGACACCGGGGAGCTGTTTTTT. This gives the protein CAARLEGDTGELFF.

This chain joins TRBV4-3 and TRBJ2-5, with a tentative D call TRBD2 (6 bases). CDR1 LGHNA and CDR2 YSLEER come from the germline V gene. This CDR3 has 16 amino acids. Trimming took off 1 base at V and 5 bases at J, with 17 bases between the two ends. CDR3 sequence reads: CASSQGATGGGETQYF. CDR3 coding DNA: TGCGCCAGCAGCCAAGGGGCTACAGGTGGAGGGGAGACCCAGTACTTC.

This clone turned up a few times. This rearrangement joins TRBV4-1 to TRBJ2-3, with D hard to call. Between the trimmed V and J ends, which lost 0 bases and 8 bases, there was a span of 9 bases. The germline CDR1 and CDR2 sequences are MGHRA and YSYEKL. The length of the CDR3 is 13 residues. The CDR3 coding sequence is TGCGCCAGCAGCCAAGATGGATCGGGTACGCAGTATTTT. This gives the protein CASSQDGSGTQYF.

This chain joins TRBV27 and TRBJ1-1, with 11 bases aligning to TRBD1. J was trimmed by 3 bases and V by 6 bases; bases with no gene match: 9. Germline V gene data show CDR1 as MNHEY and CDR2 as SMNVEV (reference sequence). The CDR3 is made up of 16 amino acids. DNA of the CDR3: TGTGCCAGCAGCTTGACCTGGGGACAGGGGGACACTGAAGCTTTCTTT. This codes for CASSLTWGQGDTEAFF.

In its sample, this clone was seen once. The gene calls are TRBV19 and TRBJ1-1; perhaps TRBD1 as D (6 bases). V was cut by 4 bases and J by 2 bases, with 11 bases left in between. Germline lookup yields CDR1 LNHDA and CDR2 SQIVND (reference sequence). There are 14 residues in the CDR3. The CDR3, as DNA: TGTGCCAGTAGTAGAGGACAGATAAACACTGAAGCTTTCTTT. This encodes CASSRGQINTEAFF.

The chain employs TRBV7-9 and TRBJ2-2; 8 bases are shared with TRBD1. V shed 5 bases, J shed 1 base, and the junction held 6 bases outside the gene matches. The CDR3 has 16 amino acids. Germline V lookup: CDR1 SEHNR, CDR2 FQNEAQ (reference sequence). As DNA, the CDR3 is TGTGCCAGCAGCCATTTAGGACAGGGGAACACCGGGGAGCTGTTTTTT. Its translation is CASSHLGQGNTGELFF.